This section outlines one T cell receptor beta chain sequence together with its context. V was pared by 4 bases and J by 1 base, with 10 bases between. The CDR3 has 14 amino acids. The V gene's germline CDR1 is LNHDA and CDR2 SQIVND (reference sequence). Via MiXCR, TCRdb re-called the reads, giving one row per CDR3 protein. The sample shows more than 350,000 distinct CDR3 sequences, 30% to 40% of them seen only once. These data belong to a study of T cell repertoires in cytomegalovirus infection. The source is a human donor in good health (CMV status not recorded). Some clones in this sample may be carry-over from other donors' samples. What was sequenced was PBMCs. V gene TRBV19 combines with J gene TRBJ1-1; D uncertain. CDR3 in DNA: TGTGCCAGTAGTACCCCCTCCGCGAACACTGAAGCTTTCTTT. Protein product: CASSTPSANTEAFF.